The 31 T cell receptor beta chains listed next were all sequenced from one sample in a study of identical twins (dated by TCRdb to the mid-2010s). The library was produced with 5' RACE. Reads for this sample came from an Illumina HiSeq 2000. TCRdb's own reprocessing of the public reads used fastp at Q25 and MiXCR and kept productive beta chains. Each entry merges the rows of one CDR3 protein and shows their most common DNA and genes. The sample table lists roughly 750,000 distinct CDR3 sequences, less than 25% of them with a count of one. Roughly 4% of the sample rests with the top ten. The sample was also linked to a second study, of T cells expressing NK-cell markers.

The sample consisted of PBMCs. All receptors come from a woman between 18 and 29 years old in good health.

The chain employs TRBV20-1 and TRBJ2-1, with D possibly matching TRBD2 (5 bases). Germline values: CDR1 DFQATT, CDR2 SNEGSKA (reference sequence). Trimming removed 5 bases at V and 6 bases at J, with 14 bases between. CDR3 length equals 13 residues. The CDR3 sequence: CSALLLGINEQFF. For the CDR3, the DNA is TGCAGTGCTTTACTACTAGGCATCAATGAGCAGTTCTTC.

This chain links TRBV20-1 with TRBJ1-2; no firm D call. V lost 7 bases and J 6 bases, leaving 18 bases between the germline ends. In germline, CDR1 is DFQATT, CDR2 SNEGSKA (reference sequence). This CDR3 has 13 amino acids. The CDR3: CSVLIKLGNGYTF. As DNA, the CDR3 is TGCAGTGTCCTAATTAAACTGGGGAATGGCTACACCTTC.

This clonotype was counted ten times or more. The gene calls are TRBV12-3 or TRBV12-4 and TRBJ2-7; TRBD1 is a possible D gene (7 bases). The V gene lost 3 bases and the J gene lost 7 bases, with 13 bases spanning the gap. The CDR3 runs 13 residues. The CDR3 sequence: CASSLVRGREQYF. The CDR3 DNA follows: TGTGCCAGCAGTTTGGTCAGGGGGAGGGAGCAGTACTTC.

The chain recombines TRBV5-1 with TRBJ2-7; D perhaps matches TRBD2 (6 bases). The V end lost 3 bases, the J end lost 2 bases, and 21 bases lay between the germline ends. The CDR3 runs to 17 residues. Germline lookup yields CDR1 SGHRS and CDR2 YFSETQ. The CDR3: CASSSTPTGLGPYEQYF. The CDR3 DNA sequence: TGCGCCAGCAGCTCCACCCCAACGGGACTCGGTCCCTACGAGCAGTACTTC. The variable domain in full, with the rest retrieved from reference TRBV5-1 and TRBJ2-7, is KAGVTQTPRYLIKTRGQQVTLSCSPISGHRSVSWYQQTPGQGLQFLFEYFSETQRNKGNFPGRFSGRQFSNSRSEMNVSTLELGDSALYLCASSSTPTGLGPYEQYFGPGTRLTVT.

The rearrangement joins TRBV3-1 to TRBJ1-2; D is unclear. The CDR3 is 12 amino acids. The germline V and J ends were trimmed by 1 base and 3 bases, with 3 bases remaining between them. Looked up from germline, CDR1 is LGHDT and CDR2 is YNNKEL (reference sequence). The CDR3 region is CASSQAYYGYTF. The CDR3, as DNA: TGTGCCAGCAGCCAAGCCTACTATGGCTACACCTTC.

This chain links TRBV12-3 or TRBV12-4 with TRBJ2-3; TRBD2 matches at 8 bases. The CDR3 spans 14 residues. V was clipped by 5 bases and J by 4 bases; unmatched bases: 5. The CDR3 DNA follows: TGTGCCAGCAGTCAGAGCGGGAGACCAGATACGCAGTATTTT. It translates to CASSQSGRPDTQYF.

This chain links TRBV10-3 with TRBJ2-3, with 7 bases lining up with TRBD1. This CDR3 spans 13 amino acids. J was trimmed by 4 bases and V by 11 bases; bases with no gene match: 9. Germline CDR1 and CDR2: ENHRY and SYGVKD. This chain's CDR3 is CALRDSLPDTQYF. CDR3 sequence (DNA): TGTGCCCTCCGGGACAGTTTACCAGATACGCAGTATTTT.

This clonotype was counted between two and nine times. J is TRBJ2-2 and V is TRBV6-1; TRBD1 is a possible D gene (6 bases). The CDR3 has 17 amino acids. V lost 1 base to trimming and J lost 3 bases, with 15 bases between them. Germline V gene data show CDR1 as MNHNS and CDR2 as SASEGT. CDR3 in DNA: TGTGCCAGCAGTGAAGTAACCAGGGGATTATACACCGGGGAGCTGTTTTTT. It encodes CASSEVTRGLYTGELFF.

At least ten counts were recorded for this clonotype. The chain carries TRBV3-1 and TRBJ2-3; D is undetermined. Germline values: CDR1 LGHDT, CDR2 YNNKEL (reference sequence). This CDR3 has 13 amino acids. The V and J ends lost 0 bases and 5 bases respectively, with 6 bases between them. The CDR3 DNA sequence: TGTGCCAGCAGCCAAGATTACAGAGATACGCAGTATTTT. Encoded protein: CASSQDYRDTQYF.

The chain links TRBV3-1 to TRBJ2-1; D perhaps matches TRBD2 (6 bases). Trimming took off 8 bases at V and 8 bases at J, with 22 bases between the two ends. Germline V lookup: CDR1 LGHDT, CDR2 YNNKEL (reference sequence). The CDR3 spans 15 residues. The CDR3 nucleotides are TGTGCCAGCGGGAAAAGGGACTTGCGGGTGGATGAGCAGTTCTTC. Amino acids: CASGKRDLRVDEQFF.

In its sample, this clonotype was seen many times. This chain links TRBV6-5 with TRBJ2-1, with 9 bases identical to TRBD1. This CDR3 comprises 13 residues. In germline, CDR1 is MNHEY, CDR2 SVGAGI. After removal of 4 bases from V and 7 bases from J, the junction contained 2 bases not matched to a gene. CDR3 nucleotide sequence: TGTGCCAGCAGTTTCGACAGGGGGAATGAGCAGTTCTTC. Its translation: CASSFDRGNEQFF.

This clonotype was picked up a small number of times. The chain links TRBV27 to TRBJ2-3; D is possibly TRBD1 (5 bases). Trimming shortened V by 7 bases and J by 6 bases, and 20 bases separated the two germline ends. The CDR3 is made up of 15 amino acids. From germline, CDR1 is MNHEY and CDR2 SMNVEV (reference sequence). Written as DNA, the CDR3 is TGTGCCAGCACGGCCGACGGACATCCCATCGATACGCAGTATTTT. It specifies CASTADGHPIDTQYF.

This clonotype was observed many times. As DNA, the CDR3 is TGCAGCGTTTCGGGGGGGCGGTTTGAGCAGTTCTTC. This gives the protein CSVSGGRFEQFF. The chain recombines TRBV29-1 with TRBJ2-1; 8 bases map to TRBD2. The V gene end was trimmed by 5 bases and the J gene end by 9 bases; junction bases not matched to a gene: 6. The CDR3 is made up of 12 amino acids. Germline V CDR1 and CDR2: SQVTM, ANQGSEA.

This clonotype was observed a few times. The chain couples TRBV29-1 to TRBJ1-2, with D hard to call. Germline V CDR1 and CDR2: SQVTM, ANQGSEA. V was shortened by 1 base and J by 8 bases, with 8 bases between the two germline ends. The length of the CDR3 is 11 residues. CDR3 in amino acids: CSVEAGRGYTF. CDR3 nucleotide sequence: TGCAGCGTTGAAGCGGGTAGGGGCTACACCTTC.

This clonotype was seen only a few times. The chain uses TRBV20-1 and TRBJ2-1, with D perhaps matching TRBD1 (6 bases). Trimming left V 4 bases short and J 0 bases short, with 10 bases between. CDR3 length: 14 residues. Germline V gene sequence: CDR1 DFQATT, CDR2 SNEGSKA (reference sequence). The CDR3 region is CSATDRHSYNEQFF. Written as DNA, the CDR3 is TGCAGTGCTACCGACAGGCACTCCTACAATGAGCAGTTCTTC.

The J gene is TRBJ2-7, the V gene TRBV6-5; D uncertain. The ends were cut back, 0 bases at V and 2 bases at J, with 14 bases in the middle. The CDR3 is 16 residues long. The germline CDR1 and CDR2 sequences are MNHEY and SVGAGI. CDR3 coding DNA: TGTGCCAGCAGTTACTCGATCCCTCAGCCGACCTACGAGCAGTACTTC. Its protein is CASSYSIPQPTYEQYF.

The chain joins TRBV27 to TRBJ2-7; D gene unclear. Per the germline V gene, CDR1 is MNHEY and CDR2 is SMNVEV (reference sequence). The ends were cut back, 5 bases at V and 0 bases at J, with 11 bases in the middle. This CDR3 is 14 amino acids long. CDR3 nucleotide sequence: TGTGCCAGCAGTATTAGACTTAGCTCCTACGAGCAGTACTTC. Its protein is CASSIRLSSYEQYF.

V gene TRBV20-1 combines with J gene TRBJ1-2; D possibly corresponds to TRBD1 (6 bases). CDR3 length: 13 amino acids. V was clipped by 5 bases and J by 0 bases, with 10 bases between them. Germline assignment: CDR1 DFQATT and CDR2 SNEGSKA (reference sequence). The CDR3 coding sequence is TGCAGTGCTGGGGGGGCGACTAACTATGGCTACACCTTC. Translation: CSAGGATNYGYTF.

This clonotype was recorded a few times. CDR3 protein: CASSYGTTFYEQYF. The DNA for the CDR3 is TGTGCCAGCAGTTACGGGACTACGTTCTACGAGCAGTACTTC. This rearrangement joins TRBV6-5 to TRBJ2-7; TRBD2 matches at 7 bases. V was clipped by 2 bases and J by 3 bases; unmatched bases: 4. Looked up from germline, CDR1 is MNHEY and CDR2 is SVGAGI. The CDR3 totals 14 residues.

This clonotype appeared a few times. V and J are TRBV20-1 and TRBJ2-7, with 9 positions matching TRBD2. After removal of 6 bases from V and 5 bases from J, the junction contained 14 bases not matched to a gene. The CDR3 contains 15 residues. Germline V gene lookup returns CDR1 DFQATT and CDR2 SNEGSKA (reference sequence). The CDR3 loop is CSAERAGGVRNEQYF. The CDR3 DNA is TGCAGTGCAGAACGAGCGGGAGGAGTGAGAAACGAGCAGTACTTC.

This clonotype was seen a handful of times. This chain links TRBV7-2 with TRBJ2-1, with D possibly called TRBD1 or TRBD2 (6 bases each). The CDR3 is made up of 13 amino acids. CDR1 and CDR2 (germline): SGHTA, FQGNSA. V lost 0 bases, J lost 9 bases, and 9 bases lay in between. The DNA of the CDR3 is TGTGCCAGCAGCTTAGCCAGGGGAGGTGAGCAGTTCTTC. It specifies CASSLARGGEQFF.

This chain connects TRBV7-3 to TRBJ2-2; D is ambiguous. Germline-derived CDR1 and CDR2 are SGHTA and FQGTGA. V dropped 4 bases and J dropped 6 bases, with 6 bases sitting between them. The CDR3 has 12 residues. The CDR3 here is CASSSTSGELFF. The CDR3 DNA reads TGTGCCAGCAGCTCGACGTCCGGGGAGCTGTTTTTT.

This clonotype was observed a handful of times. The rearrangement uses TRBV20-1 and TRBJ2-5; 9 bases are shared with TRBD2. Germline V gene sequence: CDR1 DFQATT, CDR2 SNEGSKA (reference sequence). The CDR3 covers 15 residues. J was trimmed by 4 bases and V by 2 bases; bases with no gene match: 8. CDR3 in DNA: TGCAGTGCTAGACTTCTTGGAGCGGGGGGAGAGACCCAGTACTTC. It yields the protein CSARLLGAGGETQYF.

This chain uses TRBV20-1 with TRBJ2-1, with D hard to call. Trimming took 3 bases from V and 9 from J, leaving 12 bases between them. The CDR3 totals 12 residues. Per germline, CDR1 DFQATT and CDR2 SNEGSKA (reference sequence). CDR3 protein: CSASSVRSEQFF. As DNA, the CDR3 is TGCAGTGCTAGTTCCGTAAGGAGTGAGCAGTTCTTC.

The chain recombines TRBV7-9 with TRBJ2-3; D uncertain. This CDR3 spans 14 amino acids. Germline CDR1 reads SEHNR; CDR2 reads FQNEAQ (reference sequence). V shed 5 bases and J shed 4 bases, with 13 bases lying between them. CDR3 sequence (DNA): TGTGCCAGCAGCCCCGGTGGGTCCTCAGATACGCAGTATTTT. Translation: CASSPGGSSDTQYF.

V and J are TRBV6-1 and TRBJ2-7; 10 positions match TRBD1. Trimming removed 6 bases from V and 6 bases from J; junction bases left unmatched: 5. The CDR3 has 13 amino acids. Germline V gene lookup returns CDR1 MNHNS and CDR2 SASEGT. The CDR3 loop is CASRPTGGSEQYF. The DNA for the CDR3 is TGTGCCAGCAGACCGACAGGGGGCTCCGAGCAGTACTTC.

This clonotype was detected ten times or more. The V and J genes are TRBV29-1 and TRBJ1-1; D gene unclear. The CDR3 is made up of 15 amino acids. V was pared by 4 bases and J by 5 bases, with 20 bases between. Germline CDR1 and CDR2: SQVTM and ANQGSEA. The CDR3 coding sequence is TGCAGCGTTGTTTTTTTGGGCGGGGTAGAGACTGAAGCTTTCTTT. Its translation is CSVVFLGGVETEAFF.

The table lists this clonotype with many counts. V usage is TRBV12-3 or TRBV12-4 and J usage is TRBJ2-7; the D is unclear. The CDR3 length is 12 residues. Trimming took off 8 bases at V and 0 bases at J, with 8 bases between the two ends. The CDR3: CASRLGSYEQYF. The DNA of the CDR3 is TGTGCCAGCCGACTTGGCTCCTACGAGCAGTACTTC.

This clonotype was seen a handful of times. CDR3 DNA sequence: TGCAGTGGAGGACTAGATAAAAACATTCAGTACTTC. Residues: CSGGLDKNIQYF. The rearrangement joins TRBV20-1 to TRBJ2-4; TRBD2 agrees at 7 bases. The J segment lost 4 bases and the V segment lost 7 bases, leaving 4 bases of the junction unmatched. CDR1 is DFQATT and CDR2 is SNEGSKA in the germline V gene (reference sequence). CDR3 length: 12 amino acids.

This clonotype was counted between two and nine times. The V and J genes are TRBV6-5 and TRBJ1-1; D ambiguous. The V gene lost 2 bases and the J gene lost 1 base, with 5 bases spanning the gap. The CDR3 length is 13 residues. CDR1 and CDR2 from the germline V gene are MNHEY and SVGAGI. This chain's CDR3 is CASSYVKNTEAFF. CDR3 nucleotide sequence: TGTGCCAGCAGTTACGTTAAGAACACTGAAGCTTTCTTT.

This clonotype was found many times. V usage is TRBV5-1 and J usage is TRBJ2-1, with 7 positions matching TRBD1. CDR1 SGHRS and CDR2 YFSETQ come from the germline V gene. V was pared by 3 bases and J by 7 bases, with 10 bases of the junction left unmatched. The CDR3 length is 15 residues. The CDR3 protein is CASSSRTGVGNEQFF. CDR3 DNA: TGCGCCAGCAGCTCGAGGACAGGTGTCGGGAATGAGCAGTTCTTC.